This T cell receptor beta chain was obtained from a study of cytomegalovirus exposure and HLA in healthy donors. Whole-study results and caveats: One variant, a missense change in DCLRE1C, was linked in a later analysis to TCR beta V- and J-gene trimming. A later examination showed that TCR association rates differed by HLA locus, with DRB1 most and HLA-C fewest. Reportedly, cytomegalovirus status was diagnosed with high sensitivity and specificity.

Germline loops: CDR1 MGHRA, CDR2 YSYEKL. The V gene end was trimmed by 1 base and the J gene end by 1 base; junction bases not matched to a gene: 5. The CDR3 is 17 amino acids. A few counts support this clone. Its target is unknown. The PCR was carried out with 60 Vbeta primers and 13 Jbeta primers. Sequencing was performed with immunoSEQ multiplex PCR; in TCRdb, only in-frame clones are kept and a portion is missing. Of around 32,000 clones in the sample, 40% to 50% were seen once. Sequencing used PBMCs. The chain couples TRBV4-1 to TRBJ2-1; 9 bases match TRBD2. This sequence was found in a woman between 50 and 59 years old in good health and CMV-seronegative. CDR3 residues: CASSQVVAGVSYNEQFF. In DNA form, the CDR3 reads TGCGCCAGCAGCCAAGTCGTAGCGGGGGTGTCCTACAATGAGCAGTTCTTC.